A selection of T cell receptor beta chains follows, all from one sample in a study of early T cells in non-severe SARS-CoV-2 infection. Via MiXCR, TCRdb re-called the 5' RACE reads, giving one row per CDR3 protein. The sample carries over 60,000 distinct CDR3 sequences, about 9.4% recorded once. Material for sequencing was whole blood. All receptors derive from an adult who was a healthcare worker with PCR-confirmed SARS-CoV-2 infection or an uninfected control (not recorded which). Each CDR3 is given with its conserved first and last residue. A D gene is named only where the DNA matches it firmly. Size values are once, few and many counts, or a class for expanded clones, and some rows have none.

TRBV29-1	TRBJ1-3	many	.	CSAQPQEYGNTIYF	TGCAGCGCTCAACCCCAGGAATATGGAAACACCATATATTTT
TRBV20-1	TRBJ2-3	.	TRBD1	CSARQGISTDTQYF	TGCAGTGCTCGACAGGGCATTAGCACAGATACGCAGTATTTT
TRBV5-1	TRBJ2-7	few	TRBD2	CASRRLAGGPYEQYF	TGCGCCAGCAGAAGACTAGCGGGGGGGCCCTACGAGCAGTACTTC
TRBV6-1	TRBJ2-1	.	TRBD2	CARLAGETYNEQFF	TGTGCCAGACTAGCGGGAGAAACCTACAATGAGCAGTTCTTC
TRBV20-1	TRBJ2-4	many	TRBD1	CSATPPNLAPGGYTENIQYF	TGCAGTGCTACTCCACCCAACCTGGCCCCAGGGGGCTACACGGAAAACATTCAGTACTTC
TRBV4-2	TRBJ2-7	many	TRBD2	CASSPGLAESSYEQYF	TGTGCCAGCAGCCCGGGACTAGCGGAAAGCTCCTACGAGCAGTACTTC
TRBV3-1	TRBJ2-1	many	.	CASSQDRESYNEQFF	TGTGCCAGCAGCCAAGATCGCGAGTCCTACAATGAGCAGTTCTTC
TRBV27	TRBJ2-1	many	TRBD2	CASTFLAGAYNEQFF	TGTGCCAGCACCTTCCTAGCGGGAGCCTACAATGAGCAGTTCTTC
TRBV5-1	TRBJ2-7	many	.	CASSWDGPGEQYF	TGCGCCAGCAGCTGGGACGGGCCCGGCGAGCAGTACTTC
TRBV7-9	TRBJ1-6	many	.	CASSFTGYNSPLHF	TGTGCCAGCAGCTTCACCGGGTATAATTCACCCCTCCACTTT
TRBV11-1	TRBJ2-1	.	.	CASSPTRVLDEQFF	TGTGCCAGCAGCCCAACCAGGGTACTCGATGAGCAGTTCTTC
TRBV5-1	TRBJ1-1	many	.	CASSLDTTNTEAFF	TGCGCCAGCAGCCTCGACACGACGAACACTGAAGCTTTCTTT
TRBV5-1	TRBJ2-1	many	TRBD1	CASSTITGVHEQFF	TGCGCCAGCAGCACGATCACAGGGGTCCATGAGCAGTTCTTC
TRBV27	TRBJ1-2	many	.	CASSLRRNYGYTF	TGTGCCAGCAGTTTACGGCGGAACTATGGCTACACCTTC
TRBV9	TRBJ2-2	few	.	CASSVSGTGELFF	TGTGCCAGCAGCGTATCGGGAACCGGGGAGCTGTTTTTT